Described below is a single TCR beta chain sequence and its context. This clonotype was counted ten times or more. No antigen is known for it. Per-base qualities were not stored, and no clone one base away is much larger. These data originate in a study of T-cell reconstitution after alpha-beta-depleted transplantation in children (dated by TCRdb to between 2015 and 2016). At the level of the whole study: Using TCR repertoire profiling, the study quantitatively followed how T-cell immune reconstitution unfolded in children after TCRalphabeta/CD19-depleted allogeneic hematopoietic cell transplantation. Results and caveats for the whole study, not just this receptor: Hyperexpanded clone frequencies declined over subsequent months; after one year, T-cell counts and TCRbeta diversity were mostly attributed to newly produced T cells. The high TCRbeta diversity at day 60 in some patients was ascribed to recipient T cells and intrathymic progenitors that had survived conditioning. Apparently early alphabetaT-cell count recovery about two months after transplant reportedly relied on only several hundred rapidly expanded clones derived from non-depleted graft cells.

The treatment or condition tag for this specimen amounts to: allogeneic hematopoietic cell transplantation with graft depleted of TCRalphabeta T cells and CD19 B cells. The children who served as transplant recipients had been given grafts of TCRalphabeta/CD19-depleted allogeneic hematopoietic cells. CDR1 and CDR2 are drawn from the germline V gene: LGHNA, YSLEER. There are 15 amino acids in the CDR3, from cysteine to phenylalanine inclusive. Only the CDR3 DNA is retained, 45 bases long and in frame from the first base. Trimming removed 3 bases from V and 4 bases from J, leaving 12 bases between the germline ends. Libraries were constructed by PCR. These reads were obtained on an Illumina HiSeq 2500. To normalize quantification of the TCRbeta repertoire, the TCR libraries were built with molecular barcoding that relied on unique molecular identifiers. TCRdb passed the public sequencing reads through fastp at Q25 and MiXCR, retaining productive beta sequences. Identical CDR3 proteins give one entry, which carries the most common genes and DNA. This sample gives 280,000 or so distinct CDR3 sequences in total; roughly 11% of them show up just once. The ten largest make up about a quarter of the sample.

Recombination joined TRBV4-3 with TRBJ2-2; D gene: possibly TRBD2, on 6 matching bases. The source was peripheral blood, collected 180 days after TCRalphabeta/CD19-depleted stem cell transplant. The clonotype originates from a male patient between 2 and 9 years old who had a stem cell transplant for chronic granulomatous disease, so the T cells may come from the graft donor. The CDR3 reads as follows: CASSHTLARTGELFF. The nucleotides are TGCGCCAGCAGCCATACTCTAGCGCGCACCGGGGAGCTGTTTTTT.